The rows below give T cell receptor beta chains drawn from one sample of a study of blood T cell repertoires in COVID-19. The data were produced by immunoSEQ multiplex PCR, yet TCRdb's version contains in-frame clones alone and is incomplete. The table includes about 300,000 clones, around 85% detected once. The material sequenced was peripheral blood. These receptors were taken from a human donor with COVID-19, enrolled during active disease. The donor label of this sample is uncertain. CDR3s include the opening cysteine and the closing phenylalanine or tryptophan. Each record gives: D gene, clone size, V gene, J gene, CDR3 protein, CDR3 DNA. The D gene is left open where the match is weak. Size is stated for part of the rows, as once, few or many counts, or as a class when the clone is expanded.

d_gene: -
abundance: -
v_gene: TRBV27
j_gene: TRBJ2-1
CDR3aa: CASILSGGQYNEQFF
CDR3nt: TGTGCCAGCATCTTATCAGGAGGCCAATACAATGAGCAGTTCTTC

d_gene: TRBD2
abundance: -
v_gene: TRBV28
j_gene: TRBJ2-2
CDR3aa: CASSLRTSGTGELFF
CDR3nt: TGTGCCAGCAGTTTACGGACTAGCGGGACCGGGGAGCTGTTTTTT

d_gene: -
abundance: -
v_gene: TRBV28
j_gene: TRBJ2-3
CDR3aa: CASSTRTAGTDTQYF
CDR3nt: TGTGCCAGCAGTACCCGGACAGCCGGCACAGATACGCAGTATTTT

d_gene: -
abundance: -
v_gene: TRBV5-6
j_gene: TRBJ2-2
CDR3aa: CASSPEGVRTGELFF
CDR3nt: TGTGCCAGCAGCCCCGAGGGGGTGAGGACCGGGGAGCTGTTTTTT

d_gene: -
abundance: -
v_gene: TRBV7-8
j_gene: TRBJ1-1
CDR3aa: CASSLALTEAFF
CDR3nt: TGTGCCAGCAGCTTAGCGTTAACTGAAGCTTTCTTT

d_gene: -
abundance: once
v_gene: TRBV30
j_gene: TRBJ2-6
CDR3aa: CAWTTGNSGANVLTF
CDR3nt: TGTGCCTGGACCACCGGGAACTCTGGGGCCAACGTCCTGACTTTC

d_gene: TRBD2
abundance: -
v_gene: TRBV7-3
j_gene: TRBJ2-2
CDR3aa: CASSLGLAGAIGELFF
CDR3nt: TGTGCCAGCAGCTTAGGCCTAGCGGGAGCGATCGGGGAGCTGTTTTTT

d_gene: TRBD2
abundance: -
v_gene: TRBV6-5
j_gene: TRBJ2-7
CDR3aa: CASSYQGTSNEQYF
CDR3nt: TGTGCCAGCAGTTATCAGGGGACTAGTAACGAGCAGTACTTC

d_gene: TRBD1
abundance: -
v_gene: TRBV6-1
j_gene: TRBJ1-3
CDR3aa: CASSESARWGQGGNTIYF
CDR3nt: TGTGCCAGCAGTGAATCAGCTCGGTGGGGACAGGGGGGAAACACCATATATTTT

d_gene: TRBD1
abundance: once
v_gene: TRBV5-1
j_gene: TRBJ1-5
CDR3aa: CASSPGQGNNQPQHF
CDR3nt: TGCGCCAGCAGCCCGGGACAGGGGAACAATCAGCCCCAGCATTTT

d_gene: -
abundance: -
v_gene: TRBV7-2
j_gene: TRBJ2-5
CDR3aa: CASSSTTPETQYF
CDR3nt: TGTGCCAGCAGCTCGACTACTCCAGAGACCCAGTACTTC

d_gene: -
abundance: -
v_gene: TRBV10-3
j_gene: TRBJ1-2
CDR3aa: CAISEYQGSYGYTF
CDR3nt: TGTGCCATCAGTGAGTATCAGGGAAGCTATGGCTACACCTTC

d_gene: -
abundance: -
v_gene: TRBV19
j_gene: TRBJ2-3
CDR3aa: CASRSRTAGSTDTQYF
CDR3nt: TGTGCCAGTAGGAGCCGGACAGCCGGAAGCACAGATACGCAGTATTTT

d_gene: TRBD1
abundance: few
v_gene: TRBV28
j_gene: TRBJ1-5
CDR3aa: CASSLLGQDRGNQPQHF
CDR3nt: TGTGCCAGCAGTTTATTAGGTCAGGACAGGGGAAATCAGCCCCAGCATTTT

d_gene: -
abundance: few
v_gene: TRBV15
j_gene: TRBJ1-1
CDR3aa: CATSRDRTVEAFF
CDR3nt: TGTGCCACCAGCAGAGACAGGACAGTTGAAGCTTTCTTT

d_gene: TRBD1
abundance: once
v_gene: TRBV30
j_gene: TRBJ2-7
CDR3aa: CAWSTGTGNYEQYF
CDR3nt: TGTGCCTGGAGTACAGGGACAGGGAACTACGAGCAGTACTTC

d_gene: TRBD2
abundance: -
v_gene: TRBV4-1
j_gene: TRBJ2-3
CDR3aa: CASSQEGTSRSTDTQYF
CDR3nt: TGCGCCAGCAGCCAAGAAGGGACTAGCCGGAGCACAGATACGCAGTATTTT

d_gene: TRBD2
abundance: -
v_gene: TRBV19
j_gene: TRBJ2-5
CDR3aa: CASSILGGSETQYF
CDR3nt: TGTGCCAGTAGTATCTTGGGCGGGAGTGAGACCCAGTACTTC

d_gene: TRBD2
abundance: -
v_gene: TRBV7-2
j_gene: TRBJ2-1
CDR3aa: CASSLVGRGYNEQFF
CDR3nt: TGTGCCAGCAGCTTAGTCGGGAGGGGCTACAATGAGCAGTTCTTC

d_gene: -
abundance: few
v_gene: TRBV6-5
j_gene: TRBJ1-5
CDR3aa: CASRQDFNQPQHF
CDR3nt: TGTGCCAGCAGACAGGATTTCAATCAGCCCCAGCATTTT

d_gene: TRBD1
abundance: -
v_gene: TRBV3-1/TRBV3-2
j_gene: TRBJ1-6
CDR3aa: CASSQDLGTVYNSPLHF
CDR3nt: TGTGCCAGCAGCCAAGATCTCGGGACAGTCTATAATTCACCCCTCCACTTT

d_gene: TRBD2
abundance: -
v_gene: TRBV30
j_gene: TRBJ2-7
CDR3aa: CAWRLAGARGHEQYF
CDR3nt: TGTGCCTGGCGACTAGCGGGAGCGAGGGGCCACGAGCAGTACTTC

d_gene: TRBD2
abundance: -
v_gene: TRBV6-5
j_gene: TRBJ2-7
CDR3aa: CASRLGLAVIYEQYF
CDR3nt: TGTGCCAGCAGACTGGGGCTAGCGGTGATCTACGAGCAGTACTTC

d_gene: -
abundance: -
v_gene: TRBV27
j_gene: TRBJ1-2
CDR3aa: CASSLGEGGTYGYTF
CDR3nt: TGTGCCAGCAGTTTAGGGGAGGGAGGGACCTATGGCTACACCTTC

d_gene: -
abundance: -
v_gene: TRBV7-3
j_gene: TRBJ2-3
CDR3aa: CASSPQRITDTQYF
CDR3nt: TGTGCCAGCAGCCCCCAGCGGATTACAGATACGCAGTATTTT

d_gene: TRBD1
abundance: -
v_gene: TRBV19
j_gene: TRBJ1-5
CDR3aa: CASSATGGALGPQHF
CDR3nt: TGTGCCAGTAGTGCAACAGGGGGTGCCTTAGGACCCCAGCATTTT

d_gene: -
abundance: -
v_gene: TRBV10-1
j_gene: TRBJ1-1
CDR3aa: CASSESSRGEAFF
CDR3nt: TGCGCCAGCAGTGAGTCGAGCAGGGGCGAAGCTTTCTTT

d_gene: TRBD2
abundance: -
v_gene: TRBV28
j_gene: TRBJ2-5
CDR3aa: CASSSQRGGETQYF
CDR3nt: TGTGCCAGCAGTTCCCAGCGGGGTGGGGAGACCCAGTACTTC